Following are 4 T cell receptor beta chains from one sample sequenced in a study of PD-L1 blockade in urothelial cancer. This table comes from immunoSEQ multiplex PCR, and its TCRdb copy is limited to in-frame clones, with some not included. Here the sample spans more than 45,000 clones, 82% being singletons. The time point: pretreatment peripheral blood. The sequencing used PBMCs, collected around atezolizumab (anti-PD-L1) treatment. The receptors were gathered from a man aged 45-65 years with urothelial cancer.

This chain links TRBV14 with TRBJ2-5; a possible D gene is TRBD2 (5 bases). Germline lookup yields CDR1 SGHDN and CDR2 FVKESK. This CDR3 contains 13 residues. V was pared by 4 bases and J by 7 bases, with 13 bases between. CDR3 sequence: CASSLYNEGTQYF. The CDR3 DNA follows: TGTGCCAGCAGCCTTTACAACGAGGGGACCCAGTACTTC. Combining the CDR3 with reference TRBV14 and TRBJ2-5 gives the whole variable domain EAGVTQFPSHSVIEKGQTVTLRCDPISGHDNLYWYRRVMGKEIKFLLHFVKESKQDESGMPNNRFLAERTGGTYSTLKVQPAELEDSGVYFCASSLYNEGTQYFGPGTRLLVL.

The V gene is TRBV6-1, the J gene TRBJ2-7, with D maybe TRBD1 (6 bases). The V end lost 8 bases, the J end lost 3 bases, and 11 bases lay between the germline ends. The length of the CDR3 is 12 residues. Germline assignment: CDR1 MNHNS and CDR2 SASEGT. CDR3 loop: CASPDRNYEQYF. In nucleotides, the CDR3 is TGTGCCAGCCCTGACAGGAACTACGAGCAGTACTTC.

The rearrangement joins TRBV5-1 to TRBJ2-7, with 10 bases lining up with TRBD2. Unmatched junction bases numbered 5, after V lost 4 bases and J lost 4 bases. The CDR3 consists of 14 residues. Germline V gives CDR1 SGHRS, CDR2 YFSETQ. In DNA, the CDR3 is TGCGCCAGCAGCCAGTTGACTAGCGGGTACGAGCAGTACTTC. Amino acid sequence: CASSQLTSGYEQYF.

This clone was picked up one time. The V gene is TRBV19, the J gene TRBJ1-5; the D gene is possibly TRBD1 (6 bases). Trimming left V 5 bases short and J 1 base short, with 12 bases between. The CDR3 length is 15 residues. Germline-derived CDR1 and CDR2 are LNHDA and SQIVND (reference sequence). The CDR3: CASSFAGVSNQPQHF. In DNA form, the CDR3 reads TGTGCCAGTAGTTTCGCAGGGGTGAGCAATCAGCCCCAGCATTTT.